This TCR beta chain derives from a study of shared clonotypes between healthy human individuals. Study summary: Used for every donor were three CD4 naive, three CD4 memory, two CD8 naive and one CD8 memory plate. Whole-study results and caveats: Richness estimates generally favored naive over memory subsets. Since donors were few, the genetic and exposure-history diversity represented was limited.

Using immunoSEQ multiplex PCR, the repertoire was profiled, and TCRdb retains in-frame clones only, with some absent. Of 800,000 to 950,000 clones detected, around 96% appear once; the ten largest clones hold about 0.22%. The naive CD8 population came from CD45RO-negative cells selected for CCR7, without terminally differentiated effector memory CD45RA+ cells. Germline assignment: CDR1 SQVTM and CDR2 ANQGSEA. CDR3 length equals 14 residues. After removal of 5 bases from V and 5 bases from J, the junction contained 6 bases not matched to a gene. About this clone: Its antigen is as yet unknown.

Material for sequencing was naive CD8+ T cells sorted from blood. The receptor comes from a young man in good health. The V gene is TRBV29-1, the J gene TRBJ2-1; 10 positions agree with TRBD2. The CDR3 loop reads CSVPPGLANNEQFF. CDR3 coding DNA: TGCAGCGTTCCCCCGGGACTAGCGAACAATGAGCAGTTCTTC.